This T cell receptor (beta chain) is drawn from a study of blood T cell repertoires in COVID-19. Clones were read by immunoSEQ multiplex PCR, and TCRdb kept only the in-frame ones, dropping some. The data contain 220,000 or so clones, roughly 84% of them singletons. The germline V gene encodes CDR1 MNHEY and CDR2 SVGAGI. Trimming cost V 6 bases and J 8 bases, with 19 bases left between them. This CDR3 has 15 amino acids. V and J are TRBV6-5 and TRBJ1-4; perhaps TRBD1 as D (6 bases). Sequenced material: peripheral blood. This sequence was found in a young woman who had recovered from COVID-19. CDR3 protein: CASRPASGTLEKLFF. Written as DNA, the CDR3 is TGTGCCAGCAGGCCTGCGTCCGGGACATTGGAAAAACTGTTTTTT.